A selection of T cell receptor beta chains follows, all from one sample in a study of CD8+CD57+ T cells in acquired aplastic anemia. TCRdb analysed the reads with MiXCR anew, one entry per CDR3 protein. The table lists 200,000 or so distinct CDR3 sequences, 60% to 80% of them singletons. Sequenced material: sorted CD4+, CD8+, or CD8+CD57+ T cells (not recorded which) from PBMCs. The receptor source for this set is a human donor with aplastic anemia. Both conserved end residues are part of each CDR3. The D gene is left open where the match is weak. Some rows have no size entry. The others give once, few or many, or a class for an expanded clone.

size,V,J,length,D,CDR3,DNA
NA,TRBV14,TRBJ1-2,13,TRBD1,CASGKDRGWGYTF,TGTGCCAGCGGCAAGGACAGGGGATGGGGCTACACCTTC
NA,TRBV29-1,TRBJ1-1,11,NA,CSVARGTEAFF,TGCAGCGTGGCACGAGGAACTGAAGCTTTCTTT
many,TRBV24-1,TRBJ2-7,16,NA,CATSGVSELGTDEQYF,TGTGCCACCAGTGGCGTTTCTGAACTCGGTACGGACGAGCAGTACTTC
NA,TRBV7-2,TRBJ2-1,14,TRBD2,CASQRGGSYNEQFF,TGTGCCAGCCAGCGGGGGGGCTCCTACAATGAGCAGTTCTTC
NA,TRBV2,TRBJ2-2,14,NA,CASSEAMGFGELFF,TGTGCCAGCAGTGAAGCGATGGGTTTCGGGGAGCTGTTTTTT
few,TRBV29-1,TRBJ1-2,13,TRBD1,CSVDPQGARGYTF,TGCAGCGTTGATCCACAGGGGGCTCGAGGCTACACCTTC
once,TRBV5-1,TRBJ1-2,14,NA,CASSPRQDGRGYTF,TGCGCCAGCAGCCCCCGACAGGACGGACGTGGCTACACCTTC
NA,TRBV5-4,TRBJ2-7,15,TRBD1,CASSSRQGAIYEQYF,TGTGCCAGCAGTTCCAGACAGGGGGCAATCTACGAGCAGTACTTC
few,TRBV20-1,TRBJ1-2,13,TRBD1,CSTHSGGGNGYTF,TGCAGTACCCACTCAGGGGGCGGCAATGGCTACACCTTC
NA,TRBV7-2,TRBJ2-5,13,NA,CASTHGRQETQYF,TGTGCCAGCACCCACGGACGTCAAGAGACCCAGTACTTC
many,TRBV20-1,TRBJ1-2,14,TRBD1,CSAKPMTGGYGYTF,TGCAGTGCTAAACCGATGACAGGGGGCTATGGCTACACCTTC
once,TRBV5-1,TRBJ2-3,16,NA,CASSLAVERSTDTQYF,TGCGCCAGCAGCTTGGCTGTCGAGCGGAGCACAGATACGCAGTATTTT
few,TRBV7-9,TRBJ1-6,14,TRBD1,CASSLGTGFSPLHF,TGTGCCAGCAGCTTAGGGACAGGGTTTTCACCCCTCCACTTT
NA,TRBV19,TRBJ2-5,14,NA,CASSTSVSWETQYF,TGTGCCAGTAGTACCAGCGTCAGCTGGGAGACCCAGTACTTC
NA,TRBV6-5,TRBJ2-7,14,TRBD1,CASTLGTGSDEQYF,TGTGCCAGCACTCTAGGGACAGGGAGTGACGAGCAGTACTTC
few,TRBV7-2,TRBJ2-7,13,NA,CASSLTFRDEQYF,TGTGCCAGCAGCTTAACCTTCCGCGACGAGCAGTACTTC
NA,TRBV7-4,TRBJ2-1,16,TRBD1,CASSTSDRVRYNEQFF,TGTGCCAGCAGCACATCGGACAGGGTTAGGTACAATGAGCAGTTCTTC
NA,TRBV20-1,TRBJ1-2,13,NA,CSARERRGYGYTF,TGCAGTGCTAGAGAAAGGAGGGGCTATGGCTACACCTTC
NA,TRBV7-8,TRBJ1-1,13,NA,CASSYSLNTEAFF,TGTGCCAGCAGCTATAGTTTGAACACTGAAGCTTTCTTT
few,TRBV15,TRBJ2-6,18,NA,CATSRAGDSNSGANVLTF,TGTGCCACCAGCAGAGCGGGGGACTCAAACTCTGGGGCCAACGTCCTGACTTTC
NA,TRBV24-1,TRBJ2-7,14,NA,CATSGEVSSYEQYF,TGTGCCACCAGTGGGGAGGTGAGCTCCTACGAGCAGTACTTC
NA,TRBV20-1,TRBJ2-7,13,NA,CSGARQGGYEQYF,TGCAGTGGGGCCAGGCAGGGGGGCTACGAGCAGTACTTC
few,TRBV7-2,TRBJ2-7,15,NA,CASRAALSFSYEQYF,TGTGCCAGCAGAGCCGCCCTCAGCTTCTCCTACGAGCAGTACTTC
NA,TRBV7-9,TRBJ2-2,15,NA,CASSQVLADTGELFF,TGCGCCAGCAGCCAAGTTCTCGCGGACACCGGGGAGCTGTTTTTT
few,TRBV7-2,TRBJ2-1,15,NA,CASSRDSSSYNEQFF,TGTGCCAGCAGCCGGGACTCTAGCTCCTACAATGAGCAGTTCTTC
once,TRBV7-7,TRBJ2-3,15,NA,CASSPTGSGTDTQYF,TGTGCCAGCAGTCCTACAGGGTCCGGGACAGATACGCAGTATTTT
NA,TRBV7-8,TRBJ1-1,13,NA,CASSPDLLFEAFF,TGTGCCAGCAGCCCGGACCTACTGTTTGAAGCTTTCTTT
NA,TRBV7-6,TRBJ2-5,15,NA,CASSLAGGEGETQYF,TGTGCCAGCAGCTTAGCCGGCGGCGAGGGGGAGACCCAGTACTTC
NA,TRBV15,TRBJ2-1,17,NA,CATSSSSRGLHYNEQFF,TGTGCCACCAGCAGCTCCAGTAGAGGACTGCACTACAATGAGCAGTTCTTC
NA,TRBV19,TRBJ2-5,13,TRBD1,CASSAQGGETQYF,TGTGCCAGTAGTGCACAGGGGGGAGAGACCCAGTACTTC
many,TRBV7-3,TRBJ2-7,15,NA,CASSLGTVDGGEQYF,TGTGCCAGCAGCTTAGGAACGGTGGATGGTGGCGAGCAGTACTTC
NA,TRBV7-9,TRBJ2-5,13,NA,CASSHPVGETQYF,TGTGCCAGCAGCCACCCTGTCGGAGAGACCCAGTACTTC
many,TRBV27,TRBJ1-2,13,NA,CASSPGHSDGYTF,TGTGCCAGCAGTCCGGGACACAGCGATGGCTACACCTTC
NA,TRBV5-1,TRBJ2-5,16,TRBD2,CASSPTSGMYQETQYF,TGCGCCAGCAGCCCAACTAGCGGCATGTACCAAGAGACCCAGTACTTC
NA,TRBV5-8,TRBJ1-1,15,NA,CASSLSGVMNTEAFF,TGTGCCAGCAGCTTATCAGGGGTCATGAACACTGAAGCTTTCTTT
once,TRBV10-3,TRBJ2-5,16,NA,CAISESGPQRMETQYF,TGTGCCATCAGTGAGTCGGGGCCCCAGAGGATGGAGACCCAGTACTTC
NA,TRBV25-1,TRBJ2-7,15,NA,CASRGGGSSSYEQYF,TGTGCCAGCAGGGGAGGGGGCTCAAGCTCCTACGAACAGTACTTC
NA,TRBV15,TRBJ2-1,16,TRBD2,CATSSPGLAETYEQFF,TGTGCCACCAGCAGCCCGGGACTAGCGGAAACCTACGAGCAGTTCTTC
NA,TRBV7-9,TRBJ2-1,15,NA,CASSLGGVSYNEQFF,TGTGCCAGCAGCTTAGGAGGGGTTTCCTACAATGAGCAGTTCTTC
many,TRBV9,TRBJ2-5,13,NA,CASSETDQETQYF,TGTGCCAGCAGCGAGACAGACCAAGAGACCCAGTACTTC
NA,TRBV20-1,TRBJ2-7,14,NA,CSASKTVSSYEQYF,TGCAGTGCCTCTAAGACAGTAAGCTCCTACGAGCAGTACTTC
NA,TRBV11-2,TRBJ1-2,15,NA,CASSLVTGGEDGYTF,TGTGCCAGCAGCTTAGTAACAGGTGGAGAAGATGGCTACACCTTC
many,TRBV12-3/TRBV12-4,TRBJ2-7,15,TRBD2,CASSFSPLADEGQYF,TGTGCCAGCAGCTTTTCACCACTAGCGGACGAAGGGCAGTACTTC
NA,TRBV20-1,TRBJ2-1,15,TRBD2,CSALLGTSGMGEQFF,TGCAGTGCTCTCCTTGGGACTAGCGGGATGGGTGAGCAGTTCTTC
NA,TRBV20-1,TRBJ1-2,10,TRBD1,CSAGQGGYTF,TGCAGTGCCGGACAGGGTGGCTACACCTTC
NA,TRBV2,TRBJ2-5,15,NA,CASSVIRGMGETQYF,TGTGCCAGCAGTGTAATACGAGGGATGGGTGAGACCCAGTACTTC
NA,TRBV12-3/TRBV12-4,TRBJ1-1,14,TRBD1,CASSFSTGGTEAFF,TGTGCCAGCAGTTTTAGTACAGGGGGGACTGAAGCTTTCTTT
once,TRBV5-1,TRBJ2-7,15,NA,CASRLVGWSSYEQYF,TGCGCCAGTCGATTGGTGGGCTGGAGCTCCTACGAGCAGTACTTC
NA,TRBV20-1,TRBJ2-3,13,NA,CSARAVSTDTQYF,TGCAGTGCCAGAGCGGTGAGCACAGATACGCAGTATTTT
NA,TRBV7-8,TRBJ2-7,16,TRBD1,CASAVVAGTGAYEQYF,TGTGCCAGCGCCGTGGTAGCCGGGACAGGGGCCTACGAGCAGTACTTC
NA,TRBV2,TRBJ2-3,18,TRBD2,CASSEALLAGGPTDTQYF,TGTGCCAGCAGTGAAGCGCTCCTTGCGGGAGGGCCCACAGATACGCAGTATTTT
NA,TRBV7-2,TRBJ2-5,17,TRBD2,CASSSGTSGGGRVAQYF,TGTGCCAGCAGCTCGGGGACTAGCGGGGGCGGACGTGTGGCCCAGTACTTC
NA,TRBV5-1,TRBJ1-4,14,NA,CASSFQAINEKLFF,TGCGCCAGCAGCTTCCAGGCGATTAATGAAAAACTGTTTTTT
NA,TRBV20-1,TRBJ1-2,13,NA,CSARVESGYGYTF,TGCAGTGCTAGAGTCGAATCGGGCTATGGCTACACCTTC
NA,TRBV4-2,TRBJ2-7,16,TRBD1,CASSQKLGQGAYEQYF,TGTGCCAGCAGCCAAAAGCTCGGACAGGGGGCTTACGAGCAGTACTTC
NA,TRBV15,TRBJ2-7,13,NA,CATMGGQSYEQYF,TGTGCCACGATGGGCGGACAGTCCTACGAGCAGTACTTC
NA,TRBV25-1,TRBJ2-7,15,TRBD1,CASSDLRDRYYEQYF,TGTGCCAGCAGTGACCTCCGGGACAGGTACTACGAGCAGTACTTC